The rows below give T cell receptor beta chains drawn from one sample of a study of blood T cells in healthy people across ages. TCRdb recomputed calls from the 5' RACE reads with MiXCR, one row per CDR3 protein. The data contain 850,000 to 1,000,000 distinct CDR3 sequences, roughly 51% of them singletons. The sequenced material came from blood. These receptors were obtained from a woman aged 55-69 years in good health. CDR3s include the opening cysteine and the closing phenylalanine or tryptophan. A D gene is named only where the DNA matches it firmly. The size of a clone is reported for some rows only, either as once, few or many, or as a class for expanded clones.

few	TRBV3-1	TRBJ2-2	.	CASSQLHGTGELFF	TGTGCCAGCAGCCAACTCCATGGCACCGGGGAGCTGTTTTTT
.	TRBV7-2	TRBJ2-1	TRBD2	CASSKSGTSGSLYSNEQFF	TGTGCCAGCAGCAAATCCGGGACTAGCGGATCTTTGTACAGTAATGAGCAGTTCTTC
.	TRBV11-2	TRBJ2-3	.	CASSAGWLASTDTQYF	TGTGCCAGCAGCGCAGGCTGGCTAGCGAGCACAGATACGCAGTATTTT
few	TRBV7-8	TRBJ2-3	.	CASSLSYYTQYF	TGTGCCAGCAGCCTATCCTACTATACGCAGTATTTT
.	TRBV2	TRBJ2-2	TRBD2	CASSASGAGELFF	TGTGCCAGCAGCGCTAGCGGGGCCGGGGAGCTGTTTTTT
.	TRBV3-1	TRBJ2-3	TRBD2	CASSLPGTSPVTDTQYF	TGTGCCAGCAGCTTACCCGGGACTAGCCCTGTCACAGATACGCAGTATTTT
few	TRBV7-2	TRBJ2-3	TRBD2	CASSLGTSWTDTQYF	TGTGCCAGCAGCTTAGGGACTAGTTGGACAGATACGCAGTATTTT
.	TRBV2	TRBJ2-3	TRBD1	CASSGGQGVSDTQYF	TGTGCCAGCAGTGGCGGACAGGGCGTCAGCGATACGCAGTATTTT
.	TRBV4-1	TRBJ1-2	.	CASSQVSSNYGYTF	TGCGCCAGCAGCCAAGTCAGCTCTAACTATGGCTACACCTTC
.	TRBV20-1	TRBJ2-4	.	CSARDPGRPGYNEQYF	TGCAGTGCTAGAGACCCCGGAAGGCCCGGCTACAATGAGCAGTACTTC
.	TRBV30	TRBJ2-3	.	CAWSHITDTQYF	TGTGCCTGGAGTCACATCACAGATACGCAGTATTTT
.	TRBV3-1	TRBJ1-2	.	CASSHPAGADYGYTF	TGTGCCAGCAGCCACCCGGCCGGGGCCGACTATGGCTACACCTTC
few	TRBV20-1	TRBJ2-7	.	CSGGRGTYEQYF	TGCAGTGGCGGACGGGGAACCTACGAGCAGTACTTC
.	TRBV7-2	TRBJ2-3	TRBD2	CASSSSGRLDTQYF	TGTGCCAGCAGCTCTAGCGGGAGACTCGATACGCAGTATTTT
.	TRBV5-1	TRBJ2-1	.	CASSLAGDFPYEQFF	TGCGCCAGCAGCTTGGCCGGTGATTTCCCATATGAGCAGTTCTTC
.	TRBV5-6	TRBJ1-4	.	CASSLTVSLATNEKLFF	TGTGCCAGCAGCTTGACAGTGTCACTCGCAACTAATGAAAAACTGTTTTTT
.	TRBV7-2	TRBJ2-3	.	CASSTTRRQKDTQYF	TGTGCCAGCAGCACCACGCGGAGGCAGAAAGATACGCAGTATTTT
.	TRBV4-1	TRBJ2-1	TRBD1	CASSQERGRDEQFF	TGCGCCAGCAGCCAAGAAAGGGGGCGAGATGAGCAGTTCTTC
few	TRBV20-1	TRBJ1-1	.	CSARRMNTEAFF	TGCAGTGCTCGGCGGATGAACACTGAAGCTTTCTTT
many	TRBV7-2	TRBJ2-1	.	CASSLENVRPNEQFF	TGTGCCAGCAGCTTAGAGAATGTCCGGCCCAATGAGCAGTTCTTC
.	TRBV6-1	TRBJ1-1	TRBD1	CASRERRTGLRNTEAFF	TGTGCCAGCAGAGAAAGGCGGACAGGGCTGAGGAACACTGAAGCTTTCTTT
few	TRBV2	TRBJ2-5	TRBD1	CASILQGTETQYF	TGTGCCAGCATCCTACAGGGGACGGAGACCCAGTACTTC
few	TRBV6-1	TRBJ2-7	TRBD1	CASIAGTGFDYEQYF	TGTGCCAGCATAGCCGGGACAGGGTTTGACTACGAGCAGTACTTC
.	TRBV27	TRBJ2-7	.	CASSLYGTPGEQYF	TGTGCCAGCAGTTTATACGGGACTCCTGGTGAGCAGTACTTC
few	TRBV21-1	TRBJ2-4	.	CASKTGQATSGRLNKNIQYF	TGTGCCAGCAAGACGGGACAGGCGACTAGCGGGCGTCTGAACAAAAACATTCAGTACTTC
.	TRBV7-9	TRBJ2-1	TRBD2	CASRPASGAYNEQFF	TGTGCCAGCAGACCTGCTAGCGGGGCCTACAATGAGCAGTTCTTC
.	TRBV3-1	TRBJ2-2	TRBD2	CASRKREGYTGELFF	TGTGCCAGCAGGAAGCGGGAGGGGTACACCGGGGAGCTGTTTTTT
.	TRBV20-1	TRBJ2-7	TRBD2	CSALTRLAGSSYKQYF	TGCAGTGCCTTAACCCGACTAGCGGGTAGCTCCTACAAGCAGTACTTC
.	TRBV20-1	TRBJ2-1	.	CSARSGIAYNEQFF	TGCAGTGCTAGATCCGGGATTGCCTACAATGAGCAGTTCTTC
once	TRBV29-1	TRBJ1-2	.	CSVEGLSNRRDYTF	TGCAGCGTTGAGGGTCTATCCAACAGACGTGACTACACCTTC
.	TRBV20-1	TRBJ2-2	TRBD2	CSATRTSGGNTGELFF	TGCAGTGCTACCAGGACTAGCGGAGGGAACACCGGGGAGCTGTTTTTT